One sample yielded the 24 T cell receptor beta chains listed below, sequenced in a study of CD8 T cells in ankylosing spondylitis. These receptors have no identified antigens. MiXCR, run by TCRdb on the 5' RACE reads, gives a single entry per CDR3 protein. The sample has hundreds of thousands of distinct CDR3 sequences, roughly 26% seen once. Study outcomes and limitations: A TCR beta motif made of fewer than ten highly homologous variants seemed typical of ankylosing spondylitis blood.

Sequenced material: blood, either unsorted or a sorted T cell fraction (not recorded which). The receptor source for this set is a male donor with ankylosing spondylitis.

This clonotype was seen a single time. The V gene is TRBV20-1, the J gene TRBJ2-3; 7 bases map to TRBD2. CDR1 DFQATT and CDR2 SNEGSKA come from the germline V gene (reference sequence). This CDR3 comprises 14 residues. Trimming took 2 bases from V and 1 from J; bases not matched to a gene: 3. The CDR3 sequence: CSARRGEGTDTQYF. The CDR3 DNA follows: TGCAGTGCTAGACGGGGGGAAGGCACAGATACGCAGTATTTT.

This clonotype was counted between two and nine times. The V call is TRBV3-1, the J call TRBJ2-2; D is ambiguous. The CDR3 length is 13 residues. Germline values: CDR1 LGHDT, CDR2 YNNKEL (reference sequence). Trimming removed 1 base from V and 5 bases from J, with 5 bases in between. This CDR3 is CASSQVLTGELFF. The CDR3 DNA is TGTGCCAGCAGCCAAGTTCTGACCGGGGAGCTGTTTTTT.

The chain is built from TRBV10-3 and TRBJ2-2; D is possibly TRBD2 (6 bases). Germline CDR1 reads ENHRY; CDR2 reads SYGVKD. The germline V and J ends were trimmed by 0 bases and 7 bases, with 12 bases remaining between them. CDR3 size: 15 residues. The CDR3 protein is CAISESRELGGELFF. The CDR3, as DNA: TGTGCCATCAGTGAGTCCCGGGAGCTTGGCGGGGAGCTGTTTTTT.

The genes are TRBV20-1 and TRBJ2-5; TRBD2 might be the D (6 bases). V was trimmed by 4 bases and J by 7 bases, leaving 10 bases between them. This CDR3 has 11 residues. The germline CDR1 and CDR2 sequences are DFQATT and SNEGSKA (reference sequence). The CDR3 protein is CSATGVMTQYF. The CDR3 DNA follows: TGCAGTGCTACGGGGGTTATGACCCAGTACTTC.

The chain links TRBV7-9 to TRBJ2-7; D possibly corresponds to TRBD1 (6 bases). Germline assignment: CDR1 SEHNR and CDR2 FQNEAQ (reference sequence). The V end was cut by 5 bases, the J end by 3 bases, with 14 bases between. The CDR3 runs to 14 residues. Here the CDR3 DNA reads TGTGCCAGCAGCCTCGGACAAGGGGGCTACGAGCAGTACGTC. The encoded protein is CASSLGQGGYEQYV.

J is TRBJ1-1 and V is TRBV7-9; 12 bases are a match to TRBD1. Per the germline V gene, CDR1 is SEHNR and CDR2 is FQNEAQ (reference sequence). V dropped 4 bases and J dropped 0; count of bases not matched to a gene: 3. CDR3 size: 16 residues. This CDR3 is CASSSGTGGVNTEAFF. The CDR3 DNA reads TGTGCCAGCAGCTCCGGGACAGGGGGCGTGAACACTGAAGCTTTCTTT.

The CDR3 region is CASSEIDGFGNTIYF. The CDR3 DNA reads TGCGCCAGCAGTGAAATCGATGGATTTGGAAACACCATATATTTT. The rearrangement joins TRBV10-1 to TRBJ1-3; D gene uncertain. The V gene's germline CDR1 is WNHNN and CDR2 SYGVQD (reference sequence). This CDR3 is 15 amino acids long. V lost 3 bases to trimming and J lost 3 bases, with 12 bases between them.

This clonotype was counted only a few times. V is TRBV4-2 and J is TRBJ2-2, with D perhaps TRBD2 (6 bases). The V and J ends lost 1 base and 3 bases respectively, with 9 bases between them. The CDR3 length is 15 residues. Germline CDR1 LGHNA, CDR2 YNFKEQ. CDR3 bases: TGTGCCAGCAGCCAAGTCGTAGCGGACACCGGGGAGCTGTTTTTT. As protein: CASSQVVADTGELFF.

As concerns this clonotype: A much larger clonotype is one base distant, so this may be a read error. Because the CDR3 is missing its conserved closing phenylalanine or tryptophan, this is likely a read error. The J gene is TRBJ2-7, the V gene TRBV29-1, with a tentative D call TRBD1 (6 bases). The germline V gene encodes CDR1 SQVTM and CDR2 ANQGSEA. The V and J ends lost 1 base and 4 bases respectively, with 17 bases between them. The CDR3 loop spans 15 amino acids. The CDR3 region has the DNA TGCAGCGTTGAAGCTGCGGTCAGGGGCATGTACGAGCAGTACATC. Residues: CSVEAAVRGMYEQYI.

The chain joins TRBV3-1 to TRBJ1-3; possible D gene TRBD1, 5 bases. The germline gives CDR1 LGHDT, CDR2 YNNKEL (reference sequence). V was shortened by 1 base and J by 4 bases, with 8 bases between the two germline ends. The CDR3 sequence is 14 residues long. The CDR3 region is CASSQAGGGNTIYF. The CDR3 DNA sequence: TGTGCCAGCAGCCAAGCGGGGGGAGGAAACACCATATATTTT.

V gene TRBV7-9 combines with J gene TRBJ2-4, with no clear D. The CDR3 covers 13 residues. Trimming removed 7 bases at V and 3 bases at J, with 10 bases between. Germline CDR1 SEHNR, CDR2 FQNEAQ (reference sequence). CDR3 region: CASTGLFKNIQYF. CDR3 sequence (DNA): TGTGCCAGCACTGGCCTCTTCAAAAACATTCAGTACTTC.

This clonotype was recorded many times. CDR3 protein: CASSTLGGRAWNEQFF. CDR3 bases: TGTGCCAGCAGCACCCTTGGCGGGAGGGCCTGGAATGAGCAGTTCTTC. V is TRBV11-2 and J is TRBJ2-1; 9 bases align to TRBD2. The germline CDR1 and CDR2 sequences are SGHAT and FQNNGV. With V trimmed by 5 bases and J by 7 bases, 12 bases remained unmatched. The CDR3 runs to 16 residues.

This clonotype was detected ten times or more. The genes are TRBV20-1 and TRBJ2-1, with D possibly TRBD2 on 6 matching bases. CDR3 length: 13 amino acids. Germline CDR1 DFQATT, CDR2 SNEGSKA (reference sequence). V lost 6 bases, J lost 4 bases, and 13 bases lay in between. The CDR3 DNA reads as TGCAGTGCCCTTGGGAGCGGGTACAATGAGCAGTTCTTC. Its translation is CSALGSGYNEQFF.

The sample holds a few counts of this clonotype. The chain employs TRBV10-3 and TRBJ1-3; D is ambiguous. Trimming cost V 11 bases and J 0 bases, with 14 bases left between them. The CDR3 length is 14 residues. From germline, CDR1 is ENHRY and CDR2 SYGVKD. The CDR3 nucleotides are TGTGCCGCCTCCGTCGCCGGCTCTGGAAACACCATATATTTT. It codes for CAASVAGSGNTIYF.

This sequence joins TRBV29-1 and TRBJ1-5; D not resolved. Germline V gene lookup returns CDR1 SQVTM and CDR2 ANQGSEA. The CDR3 is 11 residues long. V was cut by 4 bases and J by 11 bases, with 12 bases left in between. The CDR3 region has the DNA TGCAGCGTTGTGAGCGGCCGGACCCAGCATTTT. Its translation is CSVVSGRTQHF.

For this clonotype: A much bigger clone sits one base away, suggesting this may be a read error. The chain has TRBV5-1 and TRBJ2-2; 8 nucleotides match TRBD1. The CDR3 sequence is 16 residues long. Germline assignment: CDR1 SGHRS and CDR2 YFSETQ. The CDR3, as DNA: TGCGCCAGCAGCCCGGGGACAGGCGCCCCCACCTGGGAGCTGTTTTTT. It codes for CASSPGTGAPTWELFF. The entire variable domain, with the rest obtained from reference TRBV5-1 and TRBJ2-2, is as follows: KAGVTQTPRYLIKTRGQQVTLSCSPISGHRSVSWYQQTPGQGLQFLFEYFSETQRNKGNFPGRFSGRQFSNSRSEMNVSTLELGDSALYLCASSPGTGAPTWELFFGEGSRLTVL.

This chain uses TRBV2 with TRBJ2-7; 8 bases match TRBD2. The V gene end was trimmed by 0 bases and the J gene end by 3 bases; junction bases not matched to a gene: 4. This CDR3 spans 15 amino acids. CDR1 is SNHLY and CDR2 is FYNNEI in the germline V gene. The CDR3 DNA sequence: TGTGCCAGCAGTGAAGCGGGGGGACTAGTCTACGAGCAGTACTTC. As protein: CASSEAGGLVYEQYF.

In its sample, this clonotype was seen a few times. The chain links TRBV10-3 to TRBJ1-2; perhaps TRBD1 as D (5 bases). The CDR3 runs 13 residues. With 6 bases removed from V and 5 bases from J, the gap between germline ends came to 13 bases. Germline V gives CDR1 ENHRY, CDR2 SYGVKD. The CDR3 region is CAISADSSYGYTF. CDR3 sequence (DNA): TGTGCCATCAGCGCAGACAGCTCGTATGGCTACACCTTC.

This chain uses TRBV5-1 with TRBJ2-2; D gene ambiguous. This CDR3 has 14 amino acids. Trimming took 3 bases from V and 6 from J, leaving 12 bases between them. CDR1 and CDR2 (germline): SGHRS, YFSETQ. Here the CDR3 reads CASSSSRTPGELFF. CDR3 DNA: TGCGCCAGCAGCTCCAGTCGGACCCCCGGGGAGCTGTTTTTT.

The table lists this clonotype with a few counts. The V gene is TRBV12-3 or TRBV12-4, the J gene TRBJ2-3; TRBD2 is a possible D gene (5 bases). CDR3 length equals 14 residues. V lost 0 bases and J 6 bases, leaving 10 bases between the germline ends. CDR3 protein: CASSLARVRDTQYF. CDR3 DNA: TGTGCCAGCAGTTTAGCGCGGGTACGGGATACGCAGTATTTT.

This chain connects TRBV27 to TRBJ2-1, with TRBD2 identical over 14 bases. Per germline, CDR1 MNHEY and CDR2 SMNVEV (reference sequence). The CDR3 is 16 amino acids. J gave up 7 bases and V 6 bases, and 8 bases lay outside the gene matches. In DNA, the CDR3 is TGTGCCAGCAGAAAGACTAGCGGGAGGGCCGGGAATGAGCAGTTCTTC. Its protein is CASRKTSGRAGNEQFF.

This clonotype was seen only a few times. This chain uses TRBV5-1 with TRBJ2-2; the match to TRBD1 covers 7 bases. This CDR3 has 15 residues. The germline V gene has CDR1 SGHRS and CDR2 YFSETQ. Germline trimming cut 2 bases from V and 3 bases from J; bases unmatched to any gene: 4. The CDR3 bases are TGCGCCAGCAGCTTAAGACAGGGACACACCGGGGAGCTGTTTTTT. It specifies CASSLRQGHTGELFF.

This clonotype was counted only a few times. The chain is built from TRBV12-3 or TRBV12-4 and TRBJ1-4; D not certain. The CDR3 sequence is 13 residues long. Trimming shortened V by 8 bases and J by 7 bases, and 14 bases separated the two germline ends. In DNA, the CDR3 is TGTGCCAGCGCCGCCCCGGAGGGTGAAAAACTGTTTTTT. Its translation: CASAAPEGEKLFF.

The chain couples TRBV16 to TRBJ1-5, with D tentatively TRBD1 (5 bases). CDR3 length: 16 amino acids. V was trimmed by 5 bases and J by 4 bases, leaving 18 bases between them. Germline V gene sequence: CDR1 KGHSY, CDR2 FQNENV. The CDR3 region is CASSAHAGPPNQPQHF. In DNA form, the CDR3 reads TGTGCCAGCAGCGCACACGCGGGACCTCCTAATCAGCCCCAGCATTTT.